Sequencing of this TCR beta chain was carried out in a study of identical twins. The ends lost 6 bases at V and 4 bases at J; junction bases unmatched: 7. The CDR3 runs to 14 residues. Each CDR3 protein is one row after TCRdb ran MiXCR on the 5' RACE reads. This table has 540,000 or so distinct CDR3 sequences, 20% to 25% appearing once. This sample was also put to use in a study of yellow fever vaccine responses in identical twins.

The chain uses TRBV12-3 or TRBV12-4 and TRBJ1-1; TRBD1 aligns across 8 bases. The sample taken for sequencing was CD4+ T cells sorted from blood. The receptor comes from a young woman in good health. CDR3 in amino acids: CASSSTGGATEAFF. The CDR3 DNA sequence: TGTGCCAGCAGCTCTACAGGGGGGGCCACTGAAGCTTTCTTT.